The present TCR beta chain was sequenced within a study of cytomegalovirus exposure and HLA in healthy donors. Overall study results and limits: Beyond CMV serostatus, there was no information to go on about immune exposure.

Germline loops: CDR1 SEHNR, CDR2 FQNEAQ (reference sequence). V was trimmed by 6 bases and J by 7 bases, leaving 7 bases between them. This CDR3 contains 11 residues. It was healthy bone marrow donors who served as donors. To note about this clone: Its matching antigen is unknown.

Primers: 60 Vbeta forward and 13 Jbeta reverse. TCRdb's copy holds only in-frame clones and misses some; the assay was immunoSEQ multiplex PCR. The profile shows roughly 98,000 clones, around two thirds of them singletons. V and J are TRBV7-9 and TRBJ2-1; no clear D. The receptor's source is a woman aged 25 to 39 in good health and CMV-seropositive. What was sequenced was PBMCs. In DNA, the CDR3 is TGTGCCAGCAGAATCGGTAATGAGCAGTTCTTC. Protein: CASRIGNEQFF.